One and the same sample provided the 23 T cell receptor beta chains below, sequenced in a study of CD4+ T cells in melanoma. Only in-frame clones appear in the TCRdb table, and some are missing; sequencing was by immunoSEQ multiplex PCR. The repertoire holds some 13,000 clones, with roughly three quarters as singletons. Sequencing was performed on cells from a culture (not recorded whether cultured in vitro). The receptors were gathered from a human donor with melanoma.

In nucleotides, the CDR3 is TGTGCCAGCAGTGCCGGGACCCTTAGCACAGATACGCAGTATTTT. Amino acid sequence: CASSAGTLSTDTQYF. The chain uses TRBV6-6 and TRBJ2-3, with D possibly being TRBD1 or TRBD2 (5 bases each). Trimming cost V 5 bases and J 0 bases, with 12 bases left between them. The CDR3 has 15 residues. Germline V gene sequence: CDR1 MNHNY, CDR2 SVGAGI (reference sequence).

The rearrangement links TRBV7-9 to TRBJ1-5; D call uncertain. Trimming took 0 bases from V and 7 from J, leaving 4 bases between them. The CDR3 runs 12 residues. Germline values: CDR1 SEHNR, CDR2 FQNEAQ (reference sequence). DNA of the CDR3: TGTGCCAGCAGCTTAGCAGGACAGCCCCAGCATTTT. It codes for CASSLAGQPQHF.

The chain has TRBV9 and TRBJ2-4; either TRBD1 or TRBD2 may fit D (6 bases each). CDR1 is SGDLS, CDR2 YYNGEE, per germline. The V and J ends lost 4 bases and 8 bases respectively, with 16 bases between them. This CDR3 contains 14 residues. The DNA for the CDR3 is TGTGCCAGCAGCCTAGAGGTTAGGGGGGACATTCAGTACTTC. Protein product: CASSLEVRGDIQYF. Together with reference TRBV9 and TRBJ2-4, the CDR3 gives the full variable domain: DSGVTQTPKHLITATGQRVTLRCSPRSGDLSVYWYQQSLDQGLQFLIQYYNGEERAKGNILERFSAQQFPDLHSELNLSSLELGDSALYFCASSLEVRGDIQYFGAGTRLSVL.

This clone was observed a few times. This chain joins TRBV30 and TRBJ2-7, with 7 bases fitting TRBD2. The CDR3 length is 14 residues. J lost 6 bases, V lost 5 bases, and 13 bases had no gene match. From germline, CDR1 is GTSNPN and CDR2 SVGIG (reference sequence). The CDR3 DNA follows: TGTGCCTGGCCCAGTTTTTCTTCGGGAGGCGAGCAGTACTTC. The encoded protein is CAWPSFSSGGEQYF. The whole variable domain, remainder taken from reference TRBV30 and TRBJ2-7, is SQTIHQWPATLVQPVGSPLSLECTVEGTSNPNLYWYRQAAGRGLQLLFYSVGIGQISSEVPQNLSASRPQDRQFILSSKKLLLSDSGFYLCAWPSFSSGGEQYFGPGTRLTVT.

The V gene is TRBV11-1, the J gene TRBJ2-1; unclear D gene. The V end was cut by 0 bases, the J end by 5 bases, with 8 bases between. Germline CDR1 is SGHAT and CDR2 is FQDESV (reference sequence). CDR3 length equals 14 residues. Written as DNA, the CDR3 is TGTGCCAGCAGCTTAGCTACCCCAAACAATGAGCAGTTCTTC. It codes for CASSLATPNNEQFF.

The chain has TRBV7-2 and TRBJ1-6; 7 positions agree with TRBD1. The CDR3 has 15 amino acids. CDR1 and CDR2 from the germline V gene are SGHTA and FQGNSA. The J segment lost 8 bases and the V segment lost 1 base, leaving 5 bases of the junction unmatched. Here the CDR3 reads CASSLDGQVHSPLHF. As DNA, the CDR3 is TGTGCCAGCAGCTTAGATGGACAGGTCCATTCACCCCTCCACTTT.

This chain connects TRBV7-9 to TRBJ1-4; tentatively, D is TRBD1 (6 bases). CDR1 and CDR2 (germline): SEHNR, FQNEAQ (reference sequence). This CDR3 is built from 15 residues. The V gene lost 7 bases and the J gene lost 4 bases, with 16 bases spanning the gap. The CDR3 coding sequence is TGTGCCAGCAAGACAGGCCTTTTGGGTAATGAAAAACTGTTTTTT. This translates into CASKTGLLGNEKLFF. Drawing the rest from reference TRBV7-9 and TRBJ1-4, the complete variable domain is DTGVSQNPRHKITKRGQNVTFRCDPISEHNRLYWYRQTLGQGPEFLTYFQNEAQLEKSRLLSDRFSAERPKGSFSTLEIQRTEQGDSAMYLCASKTGLLGNEKLFFGSGTQLSVL.

This clone was recorded only once. V is TRBV25-1 and J is TRBJ2-3; D is ambiguous. The CDR3 is made up of 16 amino acids. The germline gives CDR1 MGHDK, CDR2 SYGVNS. Trimming removed 4 bases at V and 3 bases at J, with 17 bases between. The CDR3 loop is CASSGTRSPGTDTQYF. The CDR3 DNA sequence: TGTGCCAGCAGTGGGACCCGGTCCCCCGGGACAGATACGCAGTATTTT.

This sequence joins TRBV11-2 and TRBJ2-5; 8 nucleotides align to TRBD1. Germline CDR1 reads SGHAT; CDR2 reads FQNNGV. The CDR3 totals 17 residues. With 1 base clipped from V and 6 bases from J, the junction kept 13 bases outside the gene matches. The CDR3 is CASSLVPKTGGGKTQYF. In DNA form, the CDR3 reads TGTGCCAGCAGCTTAGTACCGAAAACAGGGGGTGGGAAGACCCAGTACTTC.

This clone was seen only a few times. The rearrangement joins TRBV4-1 to TRBJ1-4; tentative D call: TRBD1 (5 bases). The V and J ends lost 3 bases and 0 bases respectively, with 11 bases between them. This CDR3 has 16 amino acids. CDR1 MGHRA and CDR2 YSYEKL come from the germline V gene. CDR3 region: CASSQAGRATNEKLFF. The CDR3 DNA sequence: TGCGCCAGCAGCCAGGCAGGGAGAGCAACTAATGAAAAACTGTTTTTT.

This rearrangement joins TRBV4-1 to TRBJ2-7, with 7 bases matching TRBD2. Germline CDR1 MGHRA, CDR2 YSYEKL. V lost 1 base to trimming and J lost 3 bases; unmatched junction nucleotides: 9. This CDR3 comprises 16 residues. The CDR3 loop is CASSQVGSSGHYEQYF. In DNA form, the CDR3 reads TGCGCCAGCAGCCAAGTAGGTTCTAGCGGACACTACGAGCAGTACTTC.

The chain uses TRBV5-1 and TRBJ2-5, with 8 bases lining up with TRBD1. Germline-derived CDR1 and CDR2 are SGHRS and YFSETQ. The CDR3 runs to 17 residues. Trimming at V came to 0 bases and at J to 5 bases, leaving 12 bases not matched to a gene. The CDR3 region has the DNA TGCGCCAGCAGCTTGGGTCTGGTCCAGGGGGCTGAGGAGACCCAGTACTTC. Protein product: CASSLGLVQGAEETQYF.

The rearrangement links TRBV7-9 to TRBJ1-4, with D possibly TRBD1 on 5 matching bases. Germline V lookup: CDR1 SEHNR, CDR2 FQNEAQ (reference sequence). Trimming took off 8 bases at V and 0 bases at J, with 16 bases between the two ends. The CDR3 is 16 residues long. CDR3 DNA sequence: TGTGCCAGCGGTTGGGGCCTGGGGGCAACTAATGAAAAACTGTTTTTT. Amino acids: CASGWGLGATNEKLFF.

J is TRBJ2-7 and V is TRBV4-2; TRBD2 is a possible D gene (6 bases). V was trimmed by 0 bases and J by 1 base, leaving 7 bases between them. The CDR3 runs 14 residues. From germline, CDR1 is LGHNA and CDR2 YNFKEQ. CDR3 in amino acids: CASSQDGGSYEQYF. In DNA form, the CDR3 reads TGTGCCAGCAGCCAAGATGGGGGGTCCTACGAGCAGTACTTC.

This chain connects TRBV9 to TRBJ2-3, with 7 positions matching TRBD1. CDR1 SGDLS and CDR2 YYNGEE come from the germline V gene. This CDR3 region has 14 residues. V shed 6 bases and J 3 bases; nucleotides not matched to a gene: 7. CDR3 bases: TGTGCCAGCACCCGACAGGGAAGGACAGATACGCAGTATTTT. Translating gives CASTRQGRTDTQYF.

V is TRBV9 and J is TRBJ2-2, with D perhaps matching TRBD1 (6 bases). With 4 bases removed from V and 5 bases from J, the gap between germline ends came to 15 bases. Germline V lookup: CDR1 SGDLS, CDR2 YYNGEE. The CDR3 sequence is 15 residues long. The CDR3 sequence: CASSYRDTRTGELFF. The CDR3 DNA reads TGTGCCAGCAGCTACCGGGACACCAGAACCGGGGAGCTGTTTTTT.

The genes are TRBV6-5 and TRBJ1-6, with D hard to call. The length of the CDR3 is 13 residues. V lost 6 bases and J 8 bases, leaving 11 bases between the germline ends. Germline V gene data show CDR1 as MNHEY and CDR2 as SVGAGI. The CDR3 DNA reads as TGTGCCAGCAGGTCCAGAGAGCATTCACCCCTCCACTTT. Translated: CASRSREHSPLHF.

This chain uses TRBV5-1 with TRBJ2-1; TRBD2 agrees at 8 bases. Germline CDR1 SGHRS, CDR2 YFSETQ. J was trimmed by 4 bases and V by 0 bases; bases with no gene match: 6. The length of the CDR3 is 16 residues. CDR3 coding DNA: TGCGCCAGCAGCTTGGGGCGGGGGGCCGATTACAATGAGCAGTTCTTC. Translated: CASSLGRGADYNEQFF.

The chain recombines TRBV2 with TRBJ1-5; possible D gene TRBD1, 6 bases. Trimming removed 7 bases at V and 0 bases at J, with 7 bases between. CDR1 is SNHLY, CDR2 FYNNEI, per germline. This CDR3 is built from 13 residues. For the CDR3, the DNA is TGTGCCAGCACAGGGGATAGCAATCAGCCCCAGCATTTT. Protein: CASTGDSNQPQHF.

Turning to this clone: The same CDR3 can be traced to other DNA sequences in this sample. V and J are TRBV7-6 and TRBJ2-5; D is ambiguous. The length of the CDR3 is 13 residues. Per germline, CDR1 SGHVS and CDR2 FNYEAQ. V lost 2 bases, J lost 5 bases, and 9 bases lay in between. CDR3 in DNA: TGTGCCAGCAGCTTATCCGGGTTGGAGACCCAGTACTTC. Its translation: CASSLSGLETQYF.

This clone was seen only a few times. The gene calls are TRBV18 and TRBJ1-2; unclear D gene. Germline V gene data show CDR1 as KGHSH and CDR2 as LQKENI. V lost 3 bases and J lost 1, with 9 bases in between. The CDR3 totals 14 residues. The CDR3 loop is CASSPIGNNYGYTF. DNA for the CDR3: TGTGCCAGCTCACCGATCGGGAATAACTATGGCTACACCTTC.

This clone has more than one count but fewer than ten. The chain uses TRBV11-3 and TRBJ2-7, with D perhaps matching TRBD1 (5 bases). Germline V CDR1 and CDR2: SGHNT, YENEEA. Trimming took 1 base from V and 5 from J, leaving 9 bases between them. The CDR3 is 13 residues long. The CDR3 loop is CASSLGQLDEQYF. The CDR3 region has the DNA TGTGCCAGCAGCTTAGGACAGCTCGACGAGCAGTACTTC. The complete variable domain, with remaining parts taken from reference TRBV11-3 and TRBJ2-7, reads EAGVVQSPRYKIIEKKQPVAFWCNPISGHNTLYWYLQNLGQGPELLIRYENEEAVDDSQLPKDRFSAERLKGVDSTLKIQPAELGDSAVYLCASSLGQLDEQYFGPGTRLTVT.

The rearrangement links TRBV11-3 to TRBJ2-5, with D uncertain. The ends were cut back, 5 bases at V and 2 bases at J, with 18 bases in the middle. Germline V gene data show CDR1 as SGHNT and CDR2 as YENEEA. There are 16 residues in the CDR3. DNA of the CDR3: TGTGCCAGCAGCGCCAACAAGAATGGACCTCAAGAGACCCAGTACTTC. Its protein is CASSANKNGPQETQYF.